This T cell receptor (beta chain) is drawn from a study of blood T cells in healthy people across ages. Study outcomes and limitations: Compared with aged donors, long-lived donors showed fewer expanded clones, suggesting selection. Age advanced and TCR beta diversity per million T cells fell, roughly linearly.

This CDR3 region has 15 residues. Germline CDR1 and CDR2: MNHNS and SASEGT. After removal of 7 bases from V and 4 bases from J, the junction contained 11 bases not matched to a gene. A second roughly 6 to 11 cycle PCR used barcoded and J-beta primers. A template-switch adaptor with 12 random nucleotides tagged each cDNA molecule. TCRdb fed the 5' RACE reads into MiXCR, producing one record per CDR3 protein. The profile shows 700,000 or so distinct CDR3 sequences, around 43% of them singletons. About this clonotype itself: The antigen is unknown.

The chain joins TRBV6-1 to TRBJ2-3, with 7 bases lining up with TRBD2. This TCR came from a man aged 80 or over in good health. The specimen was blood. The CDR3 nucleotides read TGTGCCAGCATCCTCGGCGGGGGAGAAGCAGATACGCAGTATTTT. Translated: CASILGGGEADTQYF.